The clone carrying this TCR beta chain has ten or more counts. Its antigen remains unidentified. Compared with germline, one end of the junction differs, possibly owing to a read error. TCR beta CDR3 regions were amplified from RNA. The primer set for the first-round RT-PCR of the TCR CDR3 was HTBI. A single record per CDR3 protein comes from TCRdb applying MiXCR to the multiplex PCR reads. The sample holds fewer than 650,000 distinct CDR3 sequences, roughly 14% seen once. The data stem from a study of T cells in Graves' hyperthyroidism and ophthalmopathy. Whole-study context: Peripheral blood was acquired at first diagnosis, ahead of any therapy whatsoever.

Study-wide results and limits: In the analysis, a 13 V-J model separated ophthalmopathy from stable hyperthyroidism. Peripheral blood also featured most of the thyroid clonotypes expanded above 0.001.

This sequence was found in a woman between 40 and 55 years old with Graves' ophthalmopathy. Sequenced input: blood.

For the CDR3, the DNA is TGTGCCAGCAACAGTTTCAGCTCCCACGAGCAGTACTTC. Translating it yields CASNSFSSHEQYF. This sequence joins TRBV28 and TRBJ2-7; no clear D gene. CDR1 MDHEN and CDR2 SYDVKM come from the germline V gene. The CDR3 is made up of 13 amino acids.